The source of this T cell receptor beta chain is a study of control samples from healthy donors and cancer patients. This clone was observed a single time. Produced via immunoSEQ multiplex PCR; TCRdb's table is partial and in-frame only. Among about 92,000 clones listed, 82% were seen once. The CDR3 covers 13 residues. Per germline, CDR1 LGHNT and CDR2 FRNRAP. V was cut by 6 bases and J by 0 bases, with 9 bases left in between. The V call is TRBV12-5, the J call TRBJ2-7; weak D call: TRBD1 (6 bases). The source is a woman in her fifties or sixties in good health. Sample: blood. The CDR3 DNA sequence: TGTGCTAGTGGCTCGGGACACTCCTACGAGCAGTACTTC. Protein sequence: CASGSGHSYEQYF.